The sample holds a few counts of the clone carrying this T cell receptor beta chain. The V segment lost 4 bases and the J segment 0 bases; nucleotides outside the gene matches: 5. The CDR3 extends over 16 amino acids. The V gene's germline CDR1 is LGHNA and CDR2 YNFKEQ. These data belong to a study of T-cell memory formation after mild COVID-19. TCRdb recomputed calls from the 5' RACE reads with MiXCR, one row per CDR3 protein. This table holds 120,000 or so distinct CDR3 sequences, less than 6.5% found once. The chain links TRBV4-2 to TRBJ2-7; 11 positions agree with TRBD2. Sequencing was done on a sample of PBMCs or a T cell subset sorted from them (not recorded which). The receptor's source is an adult woman who had mild COVID-19 (a few samples of this study predate the infection). Cell type and time point are not known. The CDR3 DNA follows: TGTGCCAGCAGCCCCTTAGCGGGAGGGATCTCCTACGAGCAGTACTTC. The encoded protein is CASSPLAGGISYEQYF.